One sample yielded the 9 T cell receptor beta chains listed below, sequenced in a study of blood T cell repertoires in COVID-19. Sequencing was performed with immunoSEQ multiplex PCR; in TCRdb, only in-frame clones are kept and a portion is missing. Here the sample spans 150,000 to 200,000 clones, 80% to 90% being singletons. The sequencing sample was made of peripheral blood. These receptors all come from a man aged 18 to 29 who had recovered from COVID-19.

This rearrangement joins TRBV5-5 to TRBJ2-1; tentative D call: TRBD1 (5 bases). V lost 3 bases and J 2 bases, leaving 12 bases between the germline ends. Germline V lookup: CDR1 SGHKS, CDR2 YYEKEE (reference sequence). CDR3 length: 15 amino acids. CDR3 sequence: CASSWGNRAYNEQFF. DNA of the CDR3: TGTGCCAGCAGCTGGGGCAACCGGGCCTACAATGAGCAGTTCTTC.

About this clone: Other DNA sequences from this sample encode an identical CDR3 as well. The V call is TRBV7-2, the J call TRBJ2-7; D ambiguous. This CDR3 has 11 residues. Trimming removed 4 bases at V and 2 bases at J, with 3 bases between. Looked up from germline, CDR1 is SGHTA and CDR2 is FQGNSA. The CDR3 DNA sequence: TGTGCCAGCAGCTCCGCCTACGAGCAGTACTTC. Protein sequence: CASSSAYEQYF.

The chain is built from TRBV14 and TRBJ1-4; D is unclear. Germline V gives CDR1 SGHDN, CDR2 FVKESK. There are 13 residues in the CDR3. V shed 6 bases and J shed 3 bases, with 8 bases lying between them. For the CDR3, the DNA is TGTGCCAGCAGGTGGTCGGCTAATGAAAAACTGTTTTTT. It yields the protein CASRWSANEKLFF. Filled out from reference TRBV14 and TRBJ1-4, the complete variable domain reads EAGVTQFPSHSVIEKGQTVTLRCDPISGHDNLYWYRRVMGKEIKFLLHFVKESKQDESGMPNNRFLAERTGGTYSTLKVQPAELEDSGVYFCASRWSANEKLFFGSGTQLSVL.

The chain combines TRBV24-1 with TRBJ2-3, with D perhaps TRBD2 (5 bases). Germline values: CDR1 KGHDR, CDR2 SFDVKD. The length of the CDR3 is 15 residues. Trimming pared 3 bases from V and 3 bases from J, leaving 12 bases between. CDR3 amino acids: CATSDPRGQTDTQYF. The CDR3 region has the DNA TGTGCCACCAGTGATCCCAGAGGGCAGACAGATACGCAGTATTTT.

The V and J genes are TRBV6-6 and TRBJ1-6; a possible D gene is TRBD1 (5 bases). This CDR3 contains 16 residues. Trimming removed 4 bases from V and 6 bases from J, with 16 bases in between. Germline V gene data show CDR1 as MNHNY and CDR2 as SVGAGI (reference sequence). The CDR3 here is CASSFATEIINSPLHF. In DNA, the CDR3 is TGTGCCAGCAGTTTCGCGACAGAGATAATTAATTCACCCCTCCACTTT.

This chain links TRBV7-2 with TRBJ1-1; 8 bases line up with TRBD1. J lost 6 bases, V lost 5 bases, and 5 bases had no gene match. This CDR3 has 13 residues. Germline CDR1 reads SGHTA; CDR2 reads FQGNSA. The CDR3 nucleotides read TGTGCCAGCAGCCTACTACAGGGGGCTGAAGCTTTCTTT. Translating it yields CASSLLQGAEAFF.

The rearrangement links TRBV30 to TRBJ2-1, with 8 nucleotides matching TRBD2. The germline V gene has CDR1 GTSNPN and CDR2 SVGIG (reference sequence). The CDR3 consists of 15 residues. After removal of 0 bases from V and 5 bases from J, the junction contained 6 bases not matched to a gene. CDR3 in DNA: TGTGCCTGGAGTGTAGGGACTAGTCCCCACAATGAGCAGTTCTTC. Translating gives CAWSVGTSPHNEQFF.

The chain carries TRBV7-2 and TRBJ2-3; D call uncertain. Germline-derived CDR1 and CDR2 are SGHTA and FQGNSA. The CDR3 extends over 13 amino acids. V was cut by 5 bases and J by 3 bases, with 9 bases left in between. The DNA of the CDR3 is TGTGCCAGCAGCCGATTAGCTACAGATACGCAGTATTTT. It translates to CASSRLATDTQYF.

Here the CDR3 reads CASSTGTGVTNEQFF. The CDR3 DNA reads as TGTGCCAGCAGCACCGGGACAGGGGTAACAAATGAGCAGTTCTTC. V is TRBV6-2 or TRBV6-3 and J is TRBJ2-1; TRBD1 matches 10 bases. Germline V CDR1 and CDR2: MNHEY, SVGEGT. The CDR3 runs 15 residues. The J segment lost 7 bases and the V segment lost 6 bases, leaving 9 bases of the junction unmatched.